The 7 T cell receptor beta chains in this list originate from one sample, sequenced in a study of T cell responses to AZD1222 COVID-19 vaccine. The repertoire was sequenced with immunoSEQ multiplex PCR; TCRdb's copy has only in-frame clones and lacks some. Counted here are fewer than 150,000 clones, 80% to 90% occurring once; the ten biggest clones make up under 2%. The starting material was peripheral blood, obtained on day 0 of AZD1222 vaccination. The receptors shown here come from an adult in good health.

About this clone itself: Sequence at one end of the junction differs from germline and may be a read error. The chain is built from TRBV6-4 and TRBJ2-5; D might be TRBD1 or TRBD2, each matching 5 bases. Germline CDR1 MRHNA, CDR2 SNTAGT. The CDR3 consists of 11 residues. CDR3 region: CASSDRAGTHF. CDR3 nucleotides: TGTGCCAGCAGTGACCGTGCCGGGACCCACTTC.

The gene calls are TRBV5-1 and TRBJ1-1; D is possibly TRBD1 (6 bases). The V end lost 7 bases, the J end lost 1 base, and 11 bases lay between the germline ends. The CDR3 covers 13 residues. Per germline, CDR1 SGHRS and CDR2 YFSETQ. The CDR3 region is CASYMTGNTEAFF. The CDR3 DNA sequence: TGCGCCAGCTACATGACAGGGAACACTGAAGCTTTCTTT.

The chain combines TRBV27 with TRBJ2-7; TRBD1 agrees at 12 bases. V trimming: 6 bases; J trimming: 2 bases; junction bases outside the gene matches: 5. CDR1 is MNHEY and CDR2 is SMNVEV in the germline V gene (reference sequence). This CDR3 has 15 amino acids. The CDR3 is CASRYRDRGPYEQYF. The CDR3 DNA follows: TGTGCCAGCAGATACCGGGACAGGGGGCCCTACGAGCAGTACTTC.

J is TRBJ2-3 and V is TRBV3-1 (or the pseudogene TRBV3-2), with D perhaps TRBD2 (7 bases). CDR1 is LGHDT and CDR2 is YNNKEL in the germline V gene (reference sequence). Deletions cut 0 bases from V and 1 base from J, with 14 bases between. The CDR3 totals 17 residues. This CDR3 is CASSQDYGGGGTDTQYF. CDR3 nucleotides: TGTGCCAGCAGCCAAGATTACGGCGGGGGCGGCACAGATACGCAGTATTTT.

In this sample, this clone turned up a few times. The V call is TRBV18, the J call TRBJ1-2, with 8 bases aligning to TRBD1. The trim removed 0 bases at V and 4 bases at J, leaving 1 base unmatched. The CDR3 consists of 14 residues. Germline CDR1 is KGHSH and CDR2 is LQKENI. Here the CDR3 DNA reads TGTGCCAGCTCACCACCACAGGGGGGCTATGGCTACACCTTC. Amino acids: CASSPPQGGYGYTF.

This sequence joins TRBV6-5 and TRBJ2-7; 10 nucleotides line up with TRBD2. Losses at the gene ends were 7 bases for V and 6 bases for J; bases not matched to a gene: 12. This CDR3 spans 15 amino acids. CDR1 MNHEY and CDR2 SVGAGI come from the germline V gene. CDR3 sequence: CASNPSGGAWSEQYF. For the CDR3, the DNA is TGTGCCAGCAACCCGAGCGGGGGGGCTTGGTCCGAGCAGTACTTC.

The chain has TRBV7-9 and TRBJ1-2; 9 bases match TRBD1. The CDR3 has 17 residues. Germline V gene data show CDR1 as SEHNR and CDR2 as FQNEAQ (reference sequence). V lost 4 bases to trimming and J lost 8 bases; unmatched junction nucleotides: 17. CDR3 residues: CASSSHLQRDRAVGYTF. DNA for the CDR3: TGTGCCAGCAGCTCCCATCTCCAGCGGGACAGGGCGGTAGGCTACACCTTC.